The 31 T cell receptor beta chains in this list originate from one sample, sequenced in a study of T cells in Graves' hyperthyroidism and ophthalmopathy. The source material, RNA transcripts, was used to amplify TCR beta CDR3 regions. RT-PCR in the first round (using the HTBI primer set) targeted the TCR CDR3. TCRdb re-derived calls from the multiplex PCR reads in MiXCR, one entry per CDR3 protein. The data show some 320,000 distinct CDR3 sequences, with approximately 13% seen just once and approximately 35% held by the top ten. Sequenced sample: blood. Source of these receptors: a woman in her forties with Graves' ophthalmopathy.

This chain connects TRBV20-1 to TRBJ2-2, with 7 bases lining up with TRBD1. This CDR3 is built from 12 residues. The trim removed 5 bases at V and 6 bases at J, leaving 3 bases unmatched. Germline loops: CDR1 DFQATT, CDR2 SNEGSKA (reference sequence). This chain's CDR3 is CSAQRGPGELFF. As DNA, the CDR3 is TGCAGTGCTCAGAGGGGGCCCGGGGAGCTGTTTTTT.

This clonotype was counted once. The junction shows a germline mismatch at one end, possibly a read error. This chain connects TRBV20-1 to TRBJ2-7; 8 nucleotides match TRBD2. The CDR3 has 16 amino acids. Germline V gene lookup returns CDR1 DFQATT and CDR2 SNEGSKA (reference sequence). The CDR3 DNA sequence: TGCAGTGCCGGTCCAGCGGGAGTGAGGGGCTCCTGCGAGCAGTACTTC. Translated: CSAGPAGVRGSCEQYF.

This clonotype occurred a few times. J is TRBJ2-1 and V is TRBV9, with 8 bases identical to TRBD2. The germline V gene encodes CDR1 SGDLS and CDR2 YYNGEE. The CDR3 is 13 residues long. Trimming removed 4 bases from V and 8 bases from J; junction bases left unmatched: 5. CDR3 nucleotide sequence: TGTGCCAGCAGCCCCGGGACTAGTTATGAGCAGTTCTTC. Amino acids: CASSPGTSYEQFF.

This clonotype was recorded a few times. J is TRBJ1-6 and V is TRBV6-1; D is unclear. The CDR3 length is 13 residues. CDR1 and CDR2 (germline): MNHNS, SASEGT. V gave up 2 bases and J gave up 9 bases, with 8 bases separating them. As DNA, the CDR3 is TGTGCCAGCAGTGAATTAGTGATTTCACCCCTCCACTTT. It codes for CASSELVISPLHF.

Ten or more counts support this clonotype. The V gene is TRBV15, the J gene TRBJ2-1; D remains unclear. Germline V lookup: CDR1 LNHNV, CDR2 YYDKDF (reference sequence). The V and J ends lost 3 bases and 0 bases respectively, with 15 bases between them. There are 17 residues in the CDR3. As DNA, the CDR3 is TGTGCCACCAGCAGGCGAATAGCACAGAGCTCCTACAATGAGCAGTTCTTC. Its translation is CATSRRIAQSSYNEQFF.

This chain connects TRBV10-2 to TRBJ1-3, with no clear D. CDR3 length: 14 amino acids. V was clipped by 8 bases and J by 1 base, with 12 bases between them. Germline CDR1 is WSHSY and CDR2 is SAAADI. This CDR3 is CASPKQSSGNTIYF. The CDR3 DNA reads as TGCGCCAGCCCAAAGCAGTCTTCTGGAAACACCATATATTTT.

There are a few counts of this clonotype. V usage is TRBV20-1 and J usage is TRBJ1-6; D possibly corresponds to TRBD1 (5 bases). The CDR3 has 13 residues. V gave up 0 bases and J gave up 13 bases, with 13 bases separating them. Germline values: CDR1 DFQATT, CDR2 SNEGSKA (reference sequence). CDR3 amino acids: CSAREGTQAPLHF. In DNA, the CDR3 is TGCAGTGCTAGAGAAGGAACACAGGCCCCCCTCCACTTT.

As concerns this clonotype: An end of the junction does not agree with germline; a read error may underlie this. V gene TRBV5-1 combines with J gene TRBJ2-3; no clear D gene. CDR1 SGHRS and CDR2 YFSETQ come from the germline V gene. CDR3 length: 11 residues. CDR3 loop: CVSSYGRSQYF. For the CDR3, the DNA is TGCGTCAGCAGCTACGGAAGGTCGCAGTATTTT.

Concerning this clonotype: Mismatch with germline at one junction end may stem from a read error. The rearrangement links TRBV5-8 to TRBJ2-1, with D uncertain. CDR1 SGHTS and CDR2 YDEGEE come from the germline V gene. There are 14 residues in the CDR3. The CDR3 DNA is TGTGCCAGCAGCCTGGGGATCTCCCACAATGAGCAGTTCTTC. Translated, it gives CASSLGISHNEQFF.

This clonotype was recorded many times. The V and J genes are TRBV2 and TRBJ2-3, with 11 bases fitting TRBD2. This CDR3 spans 15 amino acids. CDR1 SNHLY and CDR2 FYNNEI come from the germline V gene. Losses at the gene ends were 7 bases for V and 0 bases for J; bases not matched to a gene: 3. In DNA form, the CDR3 reads TGTGCCAGCACCGGGACTAGCGGTAGCACAGATACGCAGTATTTT. Its protein is CASTGTSGSTDTQYF.

The chain joins TRBV2 to TRBJ1-1; possibly TRBD1 for D (5 bases). Per the germline V gene, CDR1 is SNHLY and CDR2 is FYNNEI. Trimming removed 4 bases at V and 4 bases at J, with 19 bases between. This CDR3 is 16 amino acids long. CDR3 sequence: CASSVGRELGGTEAFF. DNA of the CDR3: TGTGCCAGCAGTGTCGGCAGGGAGTTAGGTGGCACTGAAGCTTTCTTT.

This clonotype was detected ten times or more. The rearrangement uses TRBV12-3 or TRBV12-4 and TRBJ1-1; 8 nucleotides line up with TRBD1. With V trimmed by 6 bases and J by 0 bases, 0 bases remained unmatched. CDR3 length equals 13 residues. The CDR3 bases are TGTGCCAGCAGACAGGGGGTGAACACTGAAGCTTTCTTT. Its protein is CASRQGVNTEAFF.

This clonotype has a count of ten or more. The V and J genes are TRBV11-2 and TRBJ1-2; 9 bases map to TRBD1. With 6 bases clipped from V and 2 bases from J, the junction kept 4 bases outside the gene matches. CDR1 is SGHAT and CDR2 is FQNNGV in the germline V gene. The CDR3 is 14 amino acids. DNA for the CDR3: TGTGCCAGCAGTCGCGGGACAGGGAACTATGGCTACACCTTC. It specifies CASSRGTGNYGYTF.

This clonotype was recorded a few times. The V call is TRBV19, the J call TRBJ1-1, with D tentatively TRBD1 (5 bases). The CDR3 sequence is 17 residues long. The V end was cut by 5 bases, the J end by 1 base, with 20 bases between. From germline, CDR1 is LNHDA and CDR2 SQIVND (reference sequence). The CDR3, as DNA: TGTGCCAGTAGTTGGTATACAGGCGGGCGGACGAACACTGAAGCTTTCTTT. Translation: CASSWYTGGRTNTEAFF. The full variable domain, with the rest looked up from reference TRBV19 and TRBJ1-1, is DGGITQSPKYLFRKEGQNVTLSCEQNLNHDAMYWYRQDPGQGLRLIYYSQIVNDFQKGDIAEGYSVSREKKESFPLTVTSAQKNPTAFYLCASSWYTGGRTNTEAFFGQGTRLTVV.

This clonotype was observed a single time. The rearrangement links TRBV3-1 to TRBJ2-6; 8 bases agree with TRBD1. The CDR3 contains 16 residues. Trimming removed 7 bases from V and 6 bases from J; junction bases left unmatched: 11. Germline CDR1 reads LGHDT; CDR2 reads YNNKEL (reference sequence). The CDR3 is CASTGQGFAEANVLTF. The CDR3 DNA sequence: TGTGCCAGCACCGGACAGGGCTTCGCTGAGGCCAACGTCCTGACTTTC.

The rearrangement uses TRBV28 and TRBJ2-5; 7 bases agree with TRBD2. The germline CDR1 and CDR2 sequences are MDHEN and SYDVKM. J lost 0 bases, V lost 7 bases, and 20 bases had no gene match. This CDR3 spans 19 amino acids. The CDR3 DNA reads TGTGCCAGCACCAAAGCGGCGGGAGTTATCCCCCTCTACCAAGAGACCCAGTACTTC. Amino acids: CASTKAAGVIPLYQETQYF.

Ten or more counts support this clonotype. The J gene is TRBJ2-1, the V gene TRBV12-3 or TRBV12-4, with 12 positions matching TRBD2. This CDR3 is 20 amino acids long. Unmatched junction bases numbered 18, after V lost 2 bases and J lost 7 bases. The CDR3 nucleotides read TGTGCCAGCAGTTTACGGTGGAGACGGGTACTAGCGGGAGGAGGGAATGAGCAGTTCTTC. Translated: CASSLRWRRVLAGGGNEQFF.

This clonotype was detected only a few times. The CDR3 DNA follows: TGTGCCAGCAGCCAAGATTTAAGCAGGGGCGACAACACCGGGGAGCTGTTTTTT. Translating it yields CASSQDLSRGDNTGELFF. The chain links TRBV3-1 to TRBJ2-2; TRBD1 might be the D (6 bases). The CDR3 runs to 18 residues. The germline gives CDR1 LGHDT, CDR2 YNNKEL (reference sequence). The V end lost 0 bases, the J end lost 2 bases, and 16 bases lay between the germline ends.

This clonotype was counted a few times. The CDR3 sequence: CASSPAQKGGYTF. The CDR3, as DNA: TGTGCCAGCAGCCCGGCTCAGAAAGGTGGCTACACCTTC. The chain links TRBV3-1 to TRBJ1-2; D gene unclear. Germline assignment: CDR1 LGHDT and CDR2 YNNKEL (reference sequence). Deletions cut 4 bases from V and 7 bases from J, with 13 bases between. This CDR3 comprises 13 residues.

This clonotype was seen many times. The chain has TRBV24-1 and TRBJ2-7, with TRBD1 matching over 7 bases. The V gene end was trimmed by 9 bases and the J gene end by 4 bases; junction bases not matched to a gene: 8. Germline CDR1 is KGHDR and CDR2 is SFDVKD. The CDR3 extends over 13 amino acids. The CDR3 loop is CATGGQDGYEQYF. CDR3 bases: TGTGCCACCGGAGGACAGGACGGTTACGAGCAGTACTTC.

The sample holds many counts of this clonotype. The rearrangement links TRBV11-2 to TRBJ1-1, with D perhaps TRBD1 (5 bases). V was trimmed by 1 base and J by 5 bases, leaving 14 bases between them. Germline loops: CDR1 SGHAT, CDR2 FQNNGV. The CDR3 consists of 15 residues. CDR3 protein: CASSLAPGRQTEAFF. DNA for the CDR3: TGTGCCAGCAGCTTAGCTCCGGGACGGCAAACTGAAGCTTTCTTT.

This clonotype came up many times. V is TRBV3-1 and J is TRBJ2-5; D gene uncertain. Trimming removed 5 bases from V and 5 bases from J, with 12 bases in between. Germline lookup yields CDR1 LGHDT and CDR2 YNNKEL (reference sequence). The CDR3 loop spans 13 amino acids. The CDR3 DNA reads TGTGCCAGCAGCTTCCGTGGGTGGGAGACCCAGTACTTC. Translation gives CASSFRGWETQYF.

This clonotype was found many times. V gene TRBV6-1 combines with J gene TRBJ1-6; 9 nucleotides align to TRBD1. From germline, CDR1 is MNHNS and CDR2 SASEGT. The trim removed 7 bases at V and 9 bases at J, leaving 7 bases unmatched. The CDR3 runs to 14 residues. The DNA for the CDR3 is TGTGCCAGCACGTTGACAGGGGGGATTTCACCCCTCCACTTT. It translates to CASTLTGGISPLHF.

J is TRBJ1-6 and V is TRBV5-6; D not resolved. Looked up from germline, CDR1 is SGHDT and CDR2 is YYEEEE. V was trimmed by 2 bases and J by 9 bases, leaving 6 bases between them. The CDR3 totals 12 residues. CDR3 loop: CASSFFASPLHF. CDR3 DNA: TGTGCCAGCAGCTTTTTCGCTTCACCCCTCCACTTT.

The rearrangement uses TRBV4-2 and TRBJ1-6; D remains ambiguous. CDR3 length equals 13 residues. V dropped 2 bases and J dropped 9 bases, with 8 bases sitting between them. Germline V gives CDR1 LGHNA, CDR2 YNFKEQ. This CDR3 reads CASSQPGVSPLHF. The CDR3 DNA is TGTGCCAGCAGCCAACCAGGCGTTTCACCCCTCCACTTT.

This clonotype was found many times. The CDR3 nucleotides read TGTGCCAGCAGGGGACTAGCGGGGCCAAAGGAGTTCTACGAGCAGTACTTC. It translates to CASRGLAGPKEFYEQYF. The J gene is TRBJ2-7, the V gene TRBV27; 13 bases map to TRBD2. This CDR3 is 17 amino acids long. The ends lost 6 bases at V and 3 bases at J; junction bases unmatched: 11. The V gene's germline CDR1 is MNHEY and CDR2 SMNVEV (reference sequence).

There are many counts of this clonotype. V and J are TRBV20-1 and TRBJ2-7; the match to TRBD2 covers 9 bases. The CDR3 runs 13 residues. CDR1 and CDR2 from the germline V gene are DFQATT and SNEGSKA (reference sequence). The J segment lost 3 bases and the V segment lost 5 bases, leaving 5 bases of the junction unmatched. CDR3 DNA: TGCAGTGCTGGTAGCGGGGGACTCTACGAGCAGTACTTC. Protein product: CSAGSGGLYEQYF.

This chain uses TRBV5-1 with TRBJ2-5; no firm D call. The germline V gene encodes CDR1 SGHRS and CDR2 YFSETQ. V lost 5 bases to trimming and J lost 2 bases, with 13 bases between them. The CDR3 loop spans 14 amino acids. CDR3 protein: CASSSLEKQETQYF. CDR3 sequence (DNA): TGCGCCAGCAGTTCTCTAGAAAAGCAAGAGACCCAGTACTTC.

V is TRBV6-5 and J is TRBJ2-1, with TRBD2 matching 11 bases. V lost 6 bases, J lost 6 bases, and 13 bases stayed unmatched. Germline CDR1 reads MNHEY; CDR2 reads SVGAGI. The CDR3 runs 17 residues. The CDR3, as DNA: TGTGCCAGCAGCCACGCGAGGGCTAGCGGGAGGTTCAATGAGCAGTTCTTC. Protein sequence: CASSHARASGRFNEQFF.

The V and J genes are TRBV2 and TRBJ2-1, with unresolved D. V was clipped by 5 bases and J by 10 bases, with 12 bases between them. The germline V gene has CDR1 SNHLY and CDR2 FYNNEI. This CDR3 comprises 12 residues. The DNA of the CDR3 is TGTGCCAGCAGTTACTATGGGAAGGAGCAGTTCTTC. Protein product: CASSYYGKEQFF.

This clonotype was counted many times. The rearrangement links TRBV28 to TRBJ1-3; no firm D call. CDR1 is MDHEN, CDR2 SYDVKM, per germline. The CDR3 consists of 14 residues. V was trimmed by 10 bases and J by 0 bases, leaving 13 bases between them. In nucleotides, the CDR3 is TGTGCCACGGAGGACGGGAGCTCTGGAAACACCATATATTTT. The encoded protein is CATEDGSSGNTIYF.